These T cell receptor beta chains were read from a single sample in a study of cytomegalovirus exposure and HLA in healthy donors. Only in-frame clones appear in the TCRdb table, and some are missing; sequencing was by immunoSEQ multiplex PCR. Of about 340,000 clones listed, 86% are singletons. The specimen sequenced was PBMCs. These receptors were collected from a young woman in good health and CMV-seronegative. Both conserved end residues are part of each CDR3. D genes are given only for firm matches. A clone size is listed for some rows: how often the clone was seen (once, few, many), or a class if it is expanded.

J gene	clone size	D gene	V gene	CDR3 DNA	CDR3 protein
TRBJ2-3	-	TRBD2	TRBV6-5	TGTGCCAGCAGTTACTCGAGCCTAGCGGGCACAGATACGCAGTATTTT	CASSYSSLAGTDTQYF
TRBJ2-1	-	TRBD2	TRBV9	TGTGCCAGCAGCGTAGTTCTAGCGGGAGGTTCGAATGAGCAGTTCTTC	CASSVVLAGGSNEQFF
TRBJ2-5	-	-	TRBV2	TGTGCCAGCACAGAACCAGGCTGGGAGACCCAGTACTTC	CASTEPGWETQYF
TRBJ2-1	-	-	TRBV10-3	TGTGCCATCAAGGAGACTAGGGACAATGAGCAGTTCTTC	CAIKETRDNEQFF
TRBJ1-1	-	TRBD1	TRBV5-1	TGCGCCAGCAGCCGGGACAGGGCGAACACTGAAGCTTTCTTT	CASSRDRANTEAFF
TRBJ1-5	once	-	TRBV28	TGTGCCAGCAGTTTAGCAGGGGTCGGTCAGCCCCAGCATTTT	CASSLAGVGQPQHF
TRBJ1-2	few	TRBD1	TRBV28	TGTGCCAGCGGTACAGGGGGAGGCTATGGCTACACCTTC	CASGTGGGYGYTF
TRBJ1-5	-	TRBD1	TRBV9	TGTGCCAGCAGCGCCTCCGGGACAGGGAATCAGCCCCAGCATTTT	CASSASGTGNQPQHF
TRBJ1-4	once	-	TRBV4-1	TGCGCCAGCAGCCAACTGGAGGGGAATGAAAAACTGTTTTTT	CASSQLEGNEKLFF
TRBJ1-5	-	TRBD1	TRBV6-1	TGTGCCAGCAGTGAGACAGGGCGAGCTCAGCCCCAGCATTTT	CASSETGRAQPQHF